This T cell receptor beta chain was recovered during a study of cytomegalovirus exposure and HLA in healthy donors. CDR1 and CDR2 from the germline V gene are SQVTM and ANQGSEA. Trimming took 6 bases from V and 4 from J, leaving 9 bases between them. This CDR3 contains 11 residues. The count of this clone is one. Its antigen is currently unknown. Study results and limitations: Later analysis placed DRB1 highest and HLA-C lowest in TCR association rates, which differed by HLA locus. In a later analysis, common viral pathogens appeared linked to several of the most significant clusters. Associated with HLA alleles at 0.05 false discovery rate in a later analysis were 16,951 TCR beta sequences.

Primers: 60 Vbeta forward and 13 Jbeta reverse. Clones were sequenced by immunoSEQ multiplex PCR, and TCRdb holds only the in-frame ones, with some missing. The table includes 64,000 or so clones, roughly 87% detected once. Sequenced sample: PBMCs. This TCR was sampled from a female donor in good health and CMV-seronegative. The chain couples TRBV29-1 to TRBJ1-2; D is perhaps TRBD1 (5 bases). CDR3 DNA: TGCAGCGTACAGGATACCTATGGCTACACCTTC. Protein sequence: CSVQDTYGYTF.